Listed below are T cell receptor beta chains from one sample, sequenced in a study of T cells in Graves' hyperthyroidism and ophthalmopathy. TCRdb itself ran the multiplex PCR reads through MiXCR, one entry per CDR3 protein. Seen here are some 360,000 distinct CDR3 sequences, over 15% observed once, and the top ten hold about 14%. Sequences were obtained from blood. Receptors originate from a woman in her thirties or forties with Graves' ophthalmopathy. CDR3s include the opening cysteine and the closing phenylalanine or tryptophan. The order of the fields is CDR3 DNA, CDR3 protein, J gene, clone size, D gene, V gene. A D gene is named only where the DNA matches it firmly. Clone size is given for some rows only: seen once, a few or many times, or a class if the clone is expanded.

DNA: TGTGCCAGCAGTGAAAACGTCGCAGGGGGCACTGAAGCTTTCTTT
CDR3: CASSENVAGGTEAFF
J: TRBJ1-1
size: many
D: TRBD1
V: TRBV6-4

DNA: TGTGCCAGCAAGGGACCAAACACCGGGGAGCTGTTTTTT
CDR3: CASKGPNTGELFF
J: TRBJ2-2
size: many
D: -
V: TRBV7-2

DNA: TGTGCCACCCTCCCGACGCAGGGATGGGCTGAAGCTTTCTTT
CDR3: CATLPTQGWAEAFF
J: TRBJ1-1
size: many
D: -
V: TRBV2

DNA: TGTGCCACCAGCAGAGGGACAGGGGAAACCTACGAGCAGTACTTC
CDR3: CATSRGTGETYEQYF
J: TRBJ2-7
size: many
D: TRBD1
V: TRBV15

DNA: TGTGCCAGCAGTTTCAGGGCTAACTATGGCTACACCTTC
CDR3: CASSFRANYGYTF
J: TRBJ1-2
size: few
D: -
V: TRBV27

DNA: TGTGCCAGCAGCCAAGGGAGGTCGAACACCGGGGAGCTGTTTTTT
CDR3: CASSQGRSNTGELFF
J: TRBJ2-2
size: many
D: -
V: TRBV2

DNA: TGTGCCAGCAGCTCAAGGACTAGCGGTTCCTACGAGCAGTACTTC
CDR3: CASSSRTSGSYEQYF
J: TRBJ2-7
size: many
D: TRBD2
V: TRBV11-2

DNA: TGCGCCAGCAGCTTGGGAGGGCCGACCGAGCAGTACTTC
CDR3: CASSLGGPTEQYF
J: TRBJ2-7
size: many
D: -
V: TRBV5-1

DNA: TGCGCCAGCAGCTCAGGGGACACCCGTGGGGAGCAGTACTTC
CDR3: CASSSGDTRGEQYF
J: TRBJ2-7
size: many
D: -
V: TRBV5-1

DNA: TGTGCCAGCAGCCCGGGACAAGTTAGCAATCAGCCCCAGCATTTT
CDR3: CASSPGQVSNQPQHF
J: TRBJ1-5
size: many
D: -
V: TRBV7-8

DNA: TGTGCCAGTAGTATAGATCGTGGCACCCGTGGGCCTTTCTTT
CDR3: CASSIDRGTRGPFF
J: TRBJ1-1
size: many
D: -
V: TRBV19

DNA: TGTGCCAGCAGCTTATTAGAGGGGGCTTCTGAAGCTTTCTTT
CDR3: CASSLLEGASEAFF
J: TRBJ1-1
size: many
D: TRBD1
V: TRBV7-8

DNA: TGTGCCAGCAGCTTAGCCGGCGGGGGCCGGGGTTGGTACACTGAAGCTTTCTTT
CDR3: CASSLAGGGRGWYTEAFF
J: TRBJ1-1
size: -
D: -
V: TRBV11-1

DNA: TGTGCCAGCAGTTTTGCAGGGCCAGCGGCCGGGGAGCTGTTTTTT
CDR3: CASSFAGPAAGELFF
J: TRBJ2-2
size: many
D: -
V: TRBV6-2/TRBV6-3

DNA: TGTGCCACCAGCAGAGATATTGGGACAACCGGGGAGCTGTTTTTT
CDR3: CATSRDIGTTGELFF
J: TRBJ2-2
size: many
D: -
V: TRBV15

DNA: TGTGCCAGCAGTTACAGTGGTGGAGTGCGGTCCTATAATTCACCCCTCCACTTT
CDR3: CASSYSGGVRSYNSPLHF
J: TRBJ1-6
size: -
D: -
V: TRBV6-5

DNA: TGCGCCAGCAGAGTTCACCCCGGGGAGCTGTTTTTT
CDR3: CASRVHPGELFF
J: TRBJ2-2
size: many
D: -
V: TRBV5-1

DNA: TGTGCCAGCAGCCACCTAGGAGGGGGGGCCTACGAGCAGTACTTC
CDR3: CASSHLGGGAYEQYF
J: TRBJ2-7
size: many
D: -
V: TRBV6-5

DNA: TGTGCCAGCAGTGATTCTGGGGGGTTCCAAGAGACCCAGTACTTC
CDR3: CASSDSGGFQETQYF
J: TRBJ2-5
size: many
D: -
V: TRBV25-1

DNA: TGTGCCAGCAGCCGTGGGGCAGGGGGCGGCCAAGAGACCCAGTACTTC
CDR3: CASSRGAGGGQETQYF
J: TRBJ2-5
size: -
D: TRBD1
V: TRBV7-3

DNA: TGTGCCAGCAGCCTAGGGGGTGGCAATTCACCCCTCCACTTT
CDR3: CASSLGGGNSPLHF
J: TRBJ1-6
size: few
D: -
V: TRBV3-1

DNA: TGTGCCTGGGGCCGACTTGACTATGGCTACACCTTC
CDR3: CAWGRLDYGYTF
J: TRBJ1-2
size: many
D: -
V: TRBV30

DNA: TGTGCCAGCAGTCATCAGGGAGAACGGTACTTC
CDR3: CASSHQGERYF
J: TRBJ2-7
size: once
D: -
V: TRBV25-1

DNA: TGCAGTGCTGATCAAGGGGGCTATGAGCAGTACTTC
CDR3: CSADQGGYEQYF
J: TRBJ2-7
size: many
D: TRBD1
V: TRBV20-1

DNA: TGTGCCAGCAGCTTAGAGGCTGCCAGGGTTTTCGACGAGCAGTACTTC
CDR3: CASSLEAARVFDEQYF
J: TRBJ2-7
size: -
D: -
V: TRBV11-2

DNA: TGTGCCAGCAGTTACACCACGACAAGCTCCTACGAGCAGTACTTC
CDR3: CASSYTTTSSYEQYF
J: TRBJ2-7
size: many
D: -
V: TRBV6-5

DNA: TGTGCCAGCCACGATTGGGGCAGTAACAATCAGCCCCAGCATTTT
CDR3: CASHDWGSNNQPQHF
J: TRBJ1-5
size: many
D: -
V: TRBV28